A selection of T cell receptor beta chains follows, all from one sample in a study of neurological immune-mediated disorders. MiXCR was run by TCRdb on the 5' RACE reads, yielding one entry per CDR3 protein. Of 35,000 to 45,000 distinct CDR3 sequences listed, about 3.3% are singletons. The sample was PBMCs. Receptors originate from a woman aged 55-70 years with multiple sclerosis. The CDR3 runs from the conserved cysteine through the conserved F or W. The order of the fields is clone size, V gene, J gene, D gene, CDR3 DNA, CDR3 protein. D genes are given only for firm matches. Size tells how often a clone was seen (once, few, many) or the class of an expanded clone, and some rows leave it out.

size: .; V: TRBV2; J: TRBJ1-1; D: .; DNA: TGTGCCAGCAGTGACCGCAAACCGGGTGCTGATGAAGCTTTCTTT; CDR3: CASSDRKPGADEAFF
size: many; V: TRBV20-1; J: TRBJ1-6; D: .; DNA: TGCAGTGCGAGTGAACAGGGAAGGGGGGATAATTCACCCCTCCACTTT; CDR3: CSASEQGRGDNSPLHF
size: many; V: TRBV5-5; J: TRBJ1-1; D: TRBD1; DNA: TGTGCCAGCAGCGGGACAGGGGGAAGGAGTTTCGACACTGAAGCTTTCTTT; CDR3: CASSGTGGRSFDTEAFF
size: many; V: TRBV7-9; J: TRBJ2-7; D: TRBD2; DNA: TGTGCCAGCAGCTTAGTAGGGGCGGGGGACTACGAGCAGTACTTC; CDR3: CASSLVGAGDYEQYF
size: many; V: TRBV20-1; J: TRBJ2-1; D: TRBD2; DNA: TGCAGTGCTAGAGATCCCCGCCCTAGCGGGGGGGCGTATCAGTTCTTC; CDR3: CSARDPRPSGGAYQFF
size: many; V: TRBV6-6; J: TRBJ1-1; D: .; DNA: TGTGCCAGCAGCCCTCCCCCGGGGTCTGAAGCTTTCTTT; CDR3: CASSPPPGSEAFF
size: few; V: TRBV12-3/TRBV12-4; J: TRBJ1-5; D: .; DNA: TGTGCCAGCAGCCCGCGGGGCCGATATAGCAATAAGACCCAGAATTTT; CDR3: CASSPRGRYSNKTQNF
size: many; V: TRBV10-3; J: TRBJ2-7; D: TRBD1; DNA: TGTGCCATCAGTGGACGAGGGGGCATCTCCTACGAGCAGTACTTC; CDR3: CAISGRGGISYEQYF
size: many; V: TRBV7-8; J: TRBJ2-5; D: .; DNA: TGTGCCAGCAGCTGGGGAAGACAGCAAGAGACCCAGTACTTC; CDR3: CASSWGRQQETQYF
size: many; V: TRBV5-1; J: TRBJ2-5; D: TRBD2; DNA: TGCGCCAGCAGCTTGGTAGCGGGGGGGCCGGGGCAAGAGACCCAGTACTTC; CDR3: CASSLVAGGPGQETQYF
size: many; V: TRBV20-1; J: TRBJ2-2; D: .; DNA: TGCAGTGCTAGAGATCCGGGGGGCGCGGACACCGGGGAGCTGTTTTTT; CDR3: CSARDPGGADTGELFF
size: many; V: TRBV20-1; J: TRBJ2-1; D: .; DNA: TGCAGTGCCGTCCTGAGCTCCTACAATGAGCAGTTCTTC; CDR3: CSAVLSSYNEQFF
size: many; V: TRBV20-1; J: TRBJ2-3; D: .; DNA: TGCAGTGCTACCTCATCGGGGGCGAGGCGGGATACGCAGTATTTT; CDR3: CSATSSGARRDTQYF
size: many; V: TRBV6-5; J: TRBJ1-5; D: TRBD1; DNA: TGTGCCAGCAGCCCAACAGGGGTGAGCAATCAGCCCCAGCATTTT; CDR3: CASSPTGVSNQPQHF
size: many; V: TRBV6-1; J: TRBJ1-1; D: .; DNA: TGTGCCAGCAGTGCGGCAGGTTTCAACACTGAAGCTTTCTTT; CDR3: CASSAAGFNTEAFF
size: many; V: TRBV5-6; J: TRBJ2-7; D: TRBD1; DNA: TGTGCCAGCAGGGGGACAGGGGGCGGTTACGAGCAGTACTTC; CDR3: CASRGTGGGYEQYF
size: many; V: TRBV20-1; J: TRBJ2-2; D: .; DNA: TGCAGTGCTAGAGAACCGAGGGTGACGAACACCGGGGAGCTGTTTTTT; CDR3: CSAREPRVTNTGELFF
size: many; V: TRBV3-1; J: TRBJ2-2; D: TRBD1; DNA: TGTGCCAGCAGCCAAGCGTCAACAGGGGTGGTCACCGGGGAGCTGTTTTTT; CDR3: CASSQASTGVVTGELFF